This TCR beta chain was captured in a study of shared clonotypes between healthy human individuals. Study details: Sampling drew on donors who were two women and a few men aged 18 to 49.

The germline gives CDR1 LGHNA, CDR2 YNFKEQ. V lost 6 bases and J lost 8; bases outside the gene matches: 10. The CDR3 covers 15 residues. Naivety among CD8 cells was defined by CD45RO negativity and positive CCR7 selection, thereby excluding terminally differentiated effector memory CD45RA+ cells. Worth noting for this clone: The antigen remains unidentified.

Study results and caveats: Lower generation probabilities were found for non-shared clonotypes than for those shared by all four donors. The diversity represented, both genetic and in exposure history, was limited by few donors.

Each cell subset's genomic DNA was divided evenly among several immunoSEQ plates. Here immunoSEQ multiplex PCR was the method, and the copy in TCRdb shows in-frame clones only, minus some. The sample records hundreds of thousands of clones, approximately 96% being singletons. The receptor's source is a woman aged 30 to 39 in good health. The specimen sequenced was naive CD8+ T cells sorted from blood. The rearrangement links TRBV4-2 to TRBJ2-1; TRBD2 aligns across 10 bases. The CDR3, as DNA: TGTGCCAGCAGTCCCACCGGGACTAGCGTATATGAGCAGTTCTTC. This translates into CASSPTGTSVYEQFF.